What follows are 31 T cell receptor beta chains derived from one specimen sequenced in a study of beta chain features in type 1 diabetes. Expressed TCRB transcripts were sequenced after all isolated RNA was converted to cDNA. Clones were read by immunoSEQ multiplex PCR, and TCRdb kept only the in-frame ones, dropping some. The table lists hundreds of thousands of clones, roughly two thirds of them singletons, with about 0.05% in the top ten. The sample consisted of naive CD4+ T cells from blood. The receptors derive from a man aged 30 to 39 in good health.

The CDR3 bases are TGTGCCTGGGGGGACAGGACTGCTGAAGCTTTCTTT. It encodes CAWGDRTAEAFF. The chain recombines TRBV30 with TRBJ1-1, with 8 bases fitting TRBD1. Per the germline V gene, CDR1 is GTSNPN and CDR2 is SVGIG (reference sequence). V trimming: 5 bases; J trimming: 6 bases; junction bases outside the gene matches: 5. This CDR3 is 12 amino acids long.

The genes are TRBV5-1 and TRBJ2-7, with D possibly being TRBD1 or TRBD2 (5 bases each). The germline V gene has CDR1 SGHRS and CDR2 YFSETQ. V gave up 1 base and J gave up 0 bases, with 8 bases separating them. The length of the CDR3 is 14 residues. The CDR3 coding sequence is TGCGCCAGCAGCTTGTCAGGGAGCTCCTACGAGCAGTACTTC. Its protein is CASSLSGSSYEQYF.

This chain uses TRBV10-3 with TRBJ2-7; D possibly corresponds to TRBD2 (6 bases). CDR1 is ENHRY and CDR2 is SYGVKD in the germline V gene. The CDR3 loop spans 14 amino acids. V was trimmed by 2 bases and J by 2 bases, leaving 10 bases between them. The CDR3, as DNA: TGTGCCATCAGTGAGAGCGGGCAGGCCTACGAGCAGTACTTC. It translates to CAISESGQAYEQYF.

The CDR3 DNA reads as TGTGCCATCTCAGGGGGCGCGGGACACACTGAAGCTTTCTTT. This codes for CAISGGAGHTEAFF. The V gene is TRBV10-3, the J gene TRBJ1-1; 8 bases match TRBD1. J gave up 3 bases and V 8 bases, and 8 bases lay outside the gene matches. The CDR3 is 14 amino acids. CDR1 is ENHRY, CDR2 SYGVKD, per germline.

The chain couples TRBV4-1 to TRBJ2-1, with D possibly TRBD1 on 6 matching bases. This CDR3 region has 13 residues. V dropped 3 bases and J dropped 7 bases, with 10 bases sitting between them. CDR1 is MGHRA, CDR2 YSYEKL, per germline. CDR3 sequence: CASSHNRENEQFF. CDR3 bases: TGCGCCAGCAGCCACAACAGGGAGAATGAGCAGTTCTTC.

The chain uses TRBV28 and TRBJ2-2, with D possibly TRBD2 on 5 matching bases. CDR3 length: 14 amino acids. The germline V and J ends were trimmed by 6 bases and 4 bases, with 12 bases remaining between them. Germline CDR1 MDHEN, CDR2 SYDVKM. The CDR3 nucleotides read TGTGCCAGCAGGGGCGGGCTTCGCACCGGGGAGCTGTTTTTT. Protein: CASRGGLRTGELFF.

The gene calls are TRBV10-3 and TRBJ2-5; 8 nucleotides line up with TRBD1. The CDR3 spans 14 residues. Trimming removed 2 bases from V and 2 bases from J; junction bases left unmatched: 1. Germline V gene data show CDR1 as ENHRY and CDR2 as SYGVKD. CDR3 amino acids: CAISEGTGQETQYF. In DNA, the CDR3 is TGTGCCATCAGTGAGGGGACAGGTCAAGAGACCCAGTACTTC.

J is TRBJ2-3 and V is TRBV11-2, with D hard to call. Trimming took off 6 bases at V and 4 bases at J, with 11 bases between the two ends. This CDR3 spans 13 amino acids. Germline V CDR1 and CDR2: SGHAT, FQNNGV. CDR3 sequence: CASRKVRADTQYF. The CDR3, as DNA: TGTGCCAGCAGGAAAGTACGGGCAGATACGCAGTATTTT.

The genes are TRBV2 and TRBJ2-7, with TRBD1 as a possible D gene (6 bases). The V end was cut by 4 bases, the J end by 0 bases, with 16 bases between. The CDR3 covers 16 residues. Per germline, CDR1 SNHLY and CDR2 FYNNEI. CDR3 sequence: CASSATSQGISYEQYF. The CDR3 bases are TGTGCCAGCAGTGCCACTAGTCAGGGGATCTCCTACGAGCAGTACTTC. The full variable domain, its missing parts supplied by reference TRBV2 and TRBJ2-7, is EPEVTQTPSHQVTQMGQEVILRCVPISNHLYFYWYRQILGQKVEFLVSFYNNEISEKSEIFDDQFSVERPDGSNFTLKIRSTKLEDSAMYFCASSATSQGISYEQYFGPGTRLTVT.

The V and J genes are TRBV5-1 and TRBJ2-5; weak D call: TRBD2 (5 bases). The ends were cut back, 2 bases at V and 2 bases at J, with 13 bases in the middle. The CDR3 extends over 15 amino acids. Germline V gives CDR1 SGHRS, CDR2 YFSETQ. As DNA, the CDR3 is TGCGCCAGCAGCTTACCATCGACGGGACAAGAGACCCAGTACTTC. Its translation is CASSLPSTGQETQYF. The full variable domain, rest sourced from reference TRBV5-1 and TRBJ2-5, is KAGVTQTPRYLIKTRGQQVTLSCSPISGHRSVSWYQQTPGQGLQFLFEYFSETQRNKGNFPGRFSGRQFSNSRSEMNVSTLELGDSALYLCASSLPSTGQETQYFGPGTRLLVL.

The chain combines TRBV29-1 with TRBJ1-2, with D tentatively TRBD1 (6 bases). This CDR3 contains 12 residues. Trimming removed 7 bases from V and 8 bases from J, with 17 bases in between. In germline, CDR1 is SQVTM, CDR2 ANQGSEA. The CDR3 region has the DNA TGCAGCGCTACACAGGGTACTGACGGCTACACCTTC. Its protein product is CSATQGTDGYTF.

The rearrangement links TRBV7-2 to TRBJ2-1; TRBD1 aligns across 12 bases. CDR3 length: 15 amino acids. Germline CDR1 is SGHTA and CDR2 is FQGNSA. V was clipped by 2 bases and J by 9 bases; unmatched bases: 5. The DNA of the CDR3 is TGTGCCAGCAGCTTAATCCCGGGACAGGGGGCTGAGCAGTTCTTC. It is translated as CASSLIPGQGAEQFF.

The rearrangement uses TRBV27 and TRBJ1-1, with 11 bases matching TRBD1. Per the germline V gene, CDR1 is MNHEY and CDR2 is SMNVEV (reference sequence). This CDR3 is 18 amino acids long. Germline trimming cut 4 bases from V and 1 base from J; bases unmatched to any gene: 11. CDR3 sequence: CASSSPGTGGRGNTEAFF. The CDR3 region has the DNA TGTGCCAGCAGTTCGCCCGGGACAGGGGGACGGGGGAACACTGAAGCTTTCTTT.

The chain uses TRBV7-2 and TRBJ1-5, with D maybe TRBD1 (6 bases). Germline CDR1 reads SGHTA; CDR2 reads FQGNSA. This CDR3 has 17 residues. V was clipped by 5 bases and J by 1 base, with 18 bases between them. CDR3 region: CASSPRGPVLSNQPQHF. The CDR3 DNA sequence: TGTGCCAGCAGCCCGCGGGGGCCGGTACTAAGCAATCAGCCCCAGCATTTT.

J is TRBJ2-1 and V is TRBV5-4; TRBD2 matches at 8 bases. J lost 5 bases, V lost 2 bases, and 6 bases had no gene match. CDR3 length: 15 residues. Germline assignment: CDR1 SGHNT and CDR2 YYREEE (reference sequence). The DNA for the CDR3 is TGTGCCAGCAGCTTAGAAGCGGGAGCTGACAATGAGCAGTTCTTC. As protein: CASSLEAGADNEQFF.

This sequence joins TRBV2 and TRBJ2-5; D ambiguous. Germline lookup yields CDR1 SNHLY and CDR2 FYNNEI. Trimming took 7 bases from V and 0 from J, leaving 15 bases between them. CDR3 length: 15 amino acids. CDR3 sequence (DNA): TGTGCCAGCAACCAGAACCGGGCGAACCAAGAGACCCAGTACTTC. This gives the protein CASNQNRANQETQYF. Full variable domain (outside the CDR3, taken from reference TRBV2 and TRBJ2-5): EPEVTQTPSHQVTQMGQEVILRCVPISNHLYFYWYRQILGQKVEFLVSFYNNEISEKSEIFDDQFSVERPDGSNFTLKIRSTKLEDSAMYFCASNQNRANQETQYFGPGTRLLVL.

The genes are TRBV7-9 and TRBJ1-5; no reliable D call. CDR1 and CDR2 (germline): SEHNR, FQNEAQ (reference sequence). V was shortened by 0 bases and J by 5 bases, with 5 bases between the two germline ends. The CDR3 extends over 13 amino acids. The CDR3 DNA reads TGTGCCAGCAGCTTAGCTGGGGATCAGCCCCAGCATTTT. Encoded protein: CASSLAGDQPQHF.

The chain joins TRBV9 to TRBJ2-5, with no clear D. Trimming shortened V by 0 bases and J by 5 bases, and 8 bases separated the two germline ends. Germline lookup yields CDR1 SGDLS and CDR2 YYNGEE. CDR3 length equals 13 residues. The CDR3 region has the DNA TGTGCCAGCAGCGTAGACTTGGTGGAGACCCAGTACTTC. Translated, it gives CASSVDLVETQYF.

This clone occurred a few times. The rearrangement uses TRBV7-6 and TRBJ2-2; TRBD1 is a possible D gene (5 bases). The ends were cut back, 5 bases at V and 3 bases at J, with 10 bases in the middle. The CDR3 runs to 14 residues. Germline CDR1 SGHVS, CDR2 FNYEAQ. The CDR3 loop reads CASSQGSYTGELFF. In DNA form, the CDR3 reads TGTGCCAGCAGCCAGGGCAGCTACACCGGGGAGCTGTTTTTT.

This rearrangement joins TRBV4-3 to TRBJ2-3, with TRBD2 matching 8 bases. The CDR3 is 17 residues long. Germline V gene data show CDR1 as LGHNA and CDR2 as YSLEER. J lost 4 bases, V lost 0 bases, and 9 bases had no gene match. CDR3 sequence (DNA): TGCGCCAGCAGCCAAGATCCCAACGGGAGGGGCTCAGATACGCAGTATTTT. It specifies CASSQDPNGRGSDTQYF.

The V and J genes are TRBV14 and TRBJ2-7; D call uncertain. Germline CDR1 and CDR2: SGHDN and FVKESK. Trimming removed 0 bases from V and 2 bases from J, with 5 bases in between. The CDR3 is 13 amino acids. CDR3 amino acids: CASSQELTYEQYF. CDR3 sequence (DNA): TGTGCCAGCAGCCAAGAATTAACCTACGAGCAGTACTTC.

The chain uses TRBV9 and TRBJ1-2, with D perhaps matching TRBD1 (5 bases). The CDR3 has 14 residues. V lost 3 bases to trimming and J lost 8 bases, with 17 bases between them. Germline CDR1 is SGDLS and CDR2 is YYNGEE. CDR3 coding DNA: TGTGCCAGCAGCGCTCCCCCCCAGGGCGGCGGCTACACCTTC. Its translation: CASSAPPQGGGYTF.

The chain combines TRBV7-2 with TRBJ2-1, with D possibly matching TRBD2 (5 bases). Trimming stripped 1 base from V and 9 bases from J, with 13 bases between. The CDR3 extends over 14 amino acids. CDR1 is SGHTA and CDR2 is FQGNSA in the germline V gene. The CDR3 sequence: CASSLGPGEGEQFF. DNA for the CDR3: TGTGCCAGCAGCTTAGGGCCGGGTGAGGGTGAGCAGTTCTTC.

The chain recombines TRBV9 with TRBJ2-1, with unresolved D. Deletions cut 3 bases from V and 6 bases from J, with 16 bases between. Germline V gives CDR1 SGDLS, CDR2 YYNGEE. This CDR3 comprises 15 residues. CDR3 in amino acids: CASSGLVSAPNEQFF. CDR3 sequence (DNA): TGTGCCAGCAGCGGGTTAGTAAGTGCCCCCAATGAGCAGTTCTTC.

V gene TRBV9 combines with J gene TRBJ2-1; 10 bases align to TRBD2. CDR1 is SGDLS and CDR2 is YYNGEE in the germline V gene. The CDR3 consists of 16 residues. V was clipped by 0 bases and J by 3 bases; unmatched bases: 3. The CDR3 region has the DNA TGTGCCAGCAGCGTAGACCCTAGCGGGAGCTACAATGAGCAGTTCTTC. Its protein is CASSVDPSGSYNEQFF.

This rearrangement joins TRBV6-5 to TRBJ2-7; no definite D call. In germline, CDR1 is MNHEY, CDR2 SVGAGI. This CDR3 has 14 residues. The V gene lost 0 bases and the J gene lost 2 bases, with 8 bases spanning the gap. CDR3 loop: CASSYSTNAYEQYF. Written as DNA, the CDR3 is TGTGCCAGCAGTTACTCCACCAATGCCTACGAGCAGTACTTC.

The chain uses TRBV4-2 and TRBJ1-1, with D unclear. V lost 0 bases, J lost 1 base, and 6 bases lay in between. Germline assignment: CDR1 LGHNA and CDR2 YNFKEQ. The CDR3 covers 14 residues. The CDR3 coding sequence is TGTGCCAGCAGCCAAGAGGTCAAGAACACTGAAGCTTTCTTT. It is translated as CASSQEVKNTEAFF.

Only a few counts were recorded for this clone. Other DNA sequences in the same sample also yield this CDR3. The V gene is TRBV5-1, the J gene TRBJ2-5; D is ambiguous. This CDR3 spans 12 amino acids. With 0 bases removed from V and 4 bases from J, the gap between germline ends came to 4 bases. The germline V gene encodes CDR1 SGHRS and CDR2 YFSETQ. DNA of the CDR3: TGCGCCAGCAGCTTGGAGGGAGAGACCCAGTACTTC. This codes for CASSLEGETQYF.

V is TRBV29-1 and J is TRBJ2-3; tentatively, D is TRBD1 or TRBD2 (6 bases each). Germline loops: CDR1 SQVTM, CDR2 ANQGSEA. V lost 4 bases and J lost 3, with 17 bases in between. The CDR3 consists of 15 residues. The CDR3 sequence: CSVGPEGGYTDTQYF. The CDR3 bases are TGCAGCGTTGGGCCTGAGGGGGGTTATACAGATACGCAGTATTTT.

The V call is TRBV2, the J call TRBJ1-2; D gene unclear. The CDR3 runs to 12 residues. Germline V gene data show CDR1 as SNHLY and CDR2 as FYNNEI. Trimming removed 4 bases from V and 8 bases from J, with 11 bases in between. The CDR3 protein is CASSVSREGYTF. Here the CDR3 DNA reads TGTGCCAGCAGTGTATCACGGGAGGGCTACACCTTC.

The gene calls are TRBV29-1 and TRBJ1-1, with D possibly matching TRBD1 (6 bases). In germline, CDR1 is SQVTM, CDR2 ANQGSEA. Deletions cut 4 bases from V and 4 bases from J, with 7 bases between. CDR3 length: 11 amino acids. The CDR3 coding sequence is TGCAGCGTTGTCAGGGGCACTGAAGCTTTCTTT. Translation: CSVVRGTEAFF.